Sequencing of this T cell receptor beta chain was carried out in a study of T cell responses to AZD1222 COVID-19 vaccine. Whole-study results and caveats: Mostly white British, mostly female donors; authors suggested clonal diversity may be underestimated. Scientists sampled the repertoires only once the peak T cell response had passed. At baseline, seropositivity was found in only a handful of AZD1222 recipients.

Second doses were pooled across both intervals (about 4 or about 12 weeks). This CDR3 region has 15 residues. Germline V gene lookup returns CDR1 SGDLS and CDR2 YYNGEE. The J segment lost 6 bases and the V segment lost 3 bases, leaving 11 bases of the junction unmatched. Regarding this clone: Its antigen is as yet unknown.

Data came from immunoSEQ multiplex PCR; TCRdb stores just in-frame clones and leaves some out. This table holds about 200,000 clones, approximately 90% found once. The J gene is TRBJ1-1, the V gene TRBV9, with 7 nucleotides matching TRBD1. Sample: peripheral blood, taken 28 days after the second AZD1222 dose. The clonotype originates from an adult who received the AZD1222 COVID-19 vaccine. CDR3 sequence reads: CASSGQGRGISEAFF. CDR3 in DNA: TGTGCCAGCAGCGGACAGGGCAGGGGAATCTCTGAAGCTTTCTTT.